What follows are 9 T cell receptor beta chains derived from one specimen sequenced in a study of OX40 agonist ivuxolimab in advanced cancers. Measured with immunoSEQ multiplex PCR; TCRdb has only the in-frame clones, and not every one. The sample has around 18,000 clones; over 70% are singletons. The sequencing here drew on CD4+ or CD8+ T cells sorted from blood, taken in a trial of the OX40 agonist ivuxolimab. These receptors were collected from an adult with an advanced solid tumor such as melanoma, head and neck, liver or kidney cancer.

The V and J genes are TRBV7-9 and TRBJ1-2, with 7 bases aligning to TRBD1. CDR3 length: 19 residues. J was trimmed by 5 bases and V by 4 bases; bases with no gene match: 22. CDR1 is SEHNR, CDR2 FQNEAQ, per germline (reference sequence). CDR3 loop: CASSSRDAGTANAYYGYTF. CDR3 DNA sequence: TGTGCCAGCAGCTCAAGAGACGCCGGGACAGCGAATGCGTATTATGGCTACACCTTC.

The chain joins TRBV7-6 to TRBJ1-5, with TRBD1 matching 8 bases. The J segment lost 1 base and the V segment lost 4 bases, leaving 6 bases of the junction unmatched. There are 16 residues in the CDR3. Germline V CDR1 and CDR2: SGHVS, FNYEAQ. In DNA, the CDR3 is TGTGCCAGCAGCTCCCAGAGGACAGGGAGCAATCAGCCCCAGCATTTT. Translated, it gives CASSSQRTGSNQPQHF.

As DNA, the CDR3 is TGTGCCTGGAGTCCCGCGGTAAGGGAGCAGTTCTTC. Its translation is CAWSPAVREQFF. The rearrangement uses TRBV30 and TRBJ2-1; D is unclear. The CDR3 runs 12 residues. Germline CDR1 GTSNPN, CDR2 SVGIG (reference sequence). With 2 bases removed from V and 10 bases from J, the gap between germline ends came to 12 bases. Variable domain in full (rest from reference TRBV30 and TRBJ2-1): SQTIHQWPATLVQPVGSPLSLECTVEGTSNPNLYWYRQAAGRGLQLLFYSVGIGQISSEVPQNLSASRPQDRQFILSSKKLLLSDSGFYLCAWSPAVREQFFGPGTRLTVL.

The chain couples TRBV9 to TRBJ1-2, with a weak D call TRBD1 (5 bases). Trimming left V 3 bases short and J 1 base short, with 16 bases between. The germline V gene has CDR1 SGDLS and CDR2 YYNGEE. The CDR3 has 16 amino acids. The CDR3 protein is CASSATTRQINYGYTF. In DNA, the CDR3 is TGTGCCAGCAGCGCCACTACCCGACAGATTAACTATGGCTACACCTTC. Filled out from reference TRBV9 and TRBJ1-2, the complete variable domain reads DSGVTQTPKHLITATGQRVTLRCSPRSGDLSVYWYQQSLDQGLQFLIQYYNGEERAKGNILERFSAQQFPDLHSELNLSSLELGDSALYFCASSATTRQINYGYTFGSGTRLTVV.

The J gene is TRBJ2-2, the V gene TRBV6-5; 10 bases match TRBD1. V dropped 6 bases and J dropped 7; count of bases not matched to a gene: 5. Germline lookup yields CDR1 MNHEY and CDR2 SVGAGI. This CDR3 region has 14 residues. This CDR3 is CASSGQGEGGELFF. CDR3 DNA sequence: TGTGCCAGCAGCGGACAGGGGGAGGGCGGGGAGCTGTTTTTT.

This chain uses TRBV7-2 with TRBJ2-7, with D hard to call. Germline lookup yields CDR1 SGHTA and CDR2 FQGNSA. The V end lost 1 base, the J end lost 1 base, and 14 bases lay between the germline ends. The CDR3 contains 16 residues. In DNA form, the CDR3 reads TGTGCCAGCAGCTTAGTTTTCACAAGAGGATCCTACGAGCAGTACTTC. This codes for CASSLVFTRGSYEQYF.

The gene calls are TRBV9 and TRBJ2-7, with D maybe TRBD2 (6 bases). In germline, CDR1 is SGDLS, CDR2 YYNGEE. With 0 bases removed from V and 5 bases from J, the gap between germline ends came to 12 bases. The CDR3 is 14 residues long. The CDR3 is CASSVGLAKNEQYF. Written as DNA, the CDR3 is TGTGCCAGCAGCGTAGGTCTAGCGAAAAACGAGCAGTACTTC.

The V call is TRBV28, the J call TRBJ1-2, with D possibly matching TRBD1 (5 bases). This CDR3 has 13 residues. Germline lookup yields CDR1 MDHEN and CDR2 SYDVKM. V was trimmed by 3 bases and J by 6 bases, leaving 11 bases between them. The CDR3 spells CASSLTDRDGYTF. The CDR3 nucleotides read TGTGCCAGCAGTTTGACAGATAGAGATGGCTACACCTTC.

The genes are TRBV28 and TRBJ2-2; D is perhaps TRBD2 (6 bases). V gave up 4 bases and J gave up 5 bases, with 26 bases separating them. Germline lookup yields CDR1 MDHEN and CDR2 SYDVKM. This CDR3 comprises 19 residues. Here the CDR3 DNA reads TGTGCCAGCAGTTCGATATCCTACGTGGCGGGGAGGAGGACCGGGGAGCTGTTTTTT. It is translated as CASSSISYVAGRRTGELFF.